This T cell receptor (beta chain) was identified during a study of shared clonotypes between healthy human individuals. Study-wide results and limits: A handful of donors showed sharing of about 4.8% of naive CD4 clonotypes.

Germline CDR1 reads WNHNN; CDR2 reads SYGVQD (reference sequence). The germline V and J ends were trimmed by 6 bases and 3 bases, with 21 bases remaining between them. CDR3 length equals 16 residues. Clones were sequenced by immunoSEQ multiplex PCR, and TCRdb holds only the in-frame ones, with some missing. This table holds fewer than 130,000 clones, roughly 66% found once. Worth noting for this clone: Antigen: not known.

The chain carries TRBV10-1 and TRBJ2-7; TRBD1 is a possible D gene (7 bases). Material for sequencing was memory CD8+ T cells sorted from blood. Subset described: CD45RO+ cells pooled with CCR7-negative TemRA cells. The origin of this receptor is a woman younger than 45 in good health. The CDR3 spells CASSPADQGGFYEQYF. For the CDR3, the DNA is TGCGCCAGCAGCCCCGCGGACCAGGGGGGTTTCTACGAGCAGTACTTC.